These 20 T cell receptor beta chains originate from one sample sequenced in a study of blood T cell repertoires in COVID-19. TCRdb's copy holds only in-frame clones and misses some; the assay was immunoSEQ multiplex PCR. This table has about 110,000 clones, 76% appearing once. The specimen was peripheral blood. Receptors originate from a man older than 75 with COVID-19, enrolled during active disease.

The genes are TRBV19 and TRBJ1-3; D gene uncertain. Trimming removed 6 bases from V and 0 bases from J, with 9 bases in between. Germline-derived CDR1 and CDR2 are LNHDA and SQIVND (reference sequence). The CDR3 totals 14 residues. The CDR3 is CASSWSRSGNTIYF. The CDR3, as DNA: TGTGCCAGTAGCTGGAGCCGCTCTGGAAACACCATATATTTT.

The genes are TRBV4-2 and TRBJ2-1; 7 nucleotides line up with TRBD2. V gave up 2 bases and J gave up 0 bases; unmatched junction bases: 19. The CDR3 is 21 amino acids. Germline V gives CDR1 LGHNA, CDR2 YNFKEQ. The CDR3 reads CASSQPLVGGGPGSSYNEQFF. The CDR3 nucleotides read TGTGCCAGCAGCCAACCCCTCGTGGGGGGAGGGCCGGGGAGCTCCTACAATGAGCAGTTCTTC.

V and J are TRBV24-1 and TRBJ2-7; perhaps TRBD1 as D (5 bases). Germline V gene lookup returns CDR1 KGHDR and CDR2 SFDVKD. The length of the CDR3 is 14 residues. V lost 4 bases to trimming and J lost 5 bases, with 14 bases between them. In DNA form, the CDR3 reads TGTGCCACCAGTGAATCCTCAGGGCAGGACGAGCAGTACTTC. Residues: CATSESSGQDEQYF.

The V gene is TRBV27, the J gene TRBJ2-1; D may be TRBD1 (5 bases). This CDR3 is built from 13 residues. The germline V gene has CDR1 MNHEY and CDR2 SMNVEV (reference sequence). The ends were cut back, 6 bases at V and 5 bases at J, with 11 bases in the middle. The CDR3 loop is CASSRQFNNEQFF. DNA for the CDR3: TGTGCCAGCAGCCGACAGTTCAACAATGAGCAGTTCTTC.

V is TRBV3-1 (or the pseudogene TRBV3-2) and J is TRBJ2-1, with TRBD1 matching over 10 bases. Germline CDR1 LGHDT, CDR2 YNNKEL (reference sequence). Trimming at V came to 4 bases and at J to 7 bases, leaving 10 bases not matched to a gene. The CDR3 runs 16 residues. The CDR3 nucleotides are TGTGCCAGCAGCCCAGAGGGACAGGGGAAGTTGAATGAGCAGTTCTTC. Protein sequence: CASSPEGQGKLNEQFF.

This clone was counted a single time. The chain employs TRBV2 and TRBJ2-7, with TRBD1 matching over 8 bases. The V and J ends lost 1 base and 2 bases, in that order; junction bases with no gene match: 1. Germline values: CDR1 SNHLY, CDR2 FYNNEI. This CDR3 has 14 amino acids. In nucleotides, the CDR3 is TGTGCCAGCAGTGAAGTGACAGGGGCCTACGAGCAGTACTTC. Its protein product is CASSEVTGAYEQYF.

The chain uses TRBV28 and TRBJ2-1; 8 nucleotides match TRBD2. CDR1 and CDR2 from the germline V gene are MDHEN and SYDVKM. The V and J ends lost 3 bases and 6 bases, in that order; junction bases with no gene match: 10. The CDR3 extends over 16 amino acids. CDR3 coding DNA: TGTGCCAGCAGTTTCCTGGGACTAGGGGTCTTCAATGAGCAGTTCTTC. Amino acid sequence: CASSFLGLGVFNEQFF.

A few counts support this clone. CDR3 loop: CASSLQGALGETQYF. CDR3 coding DNA: TGTGCCAGCAGCTTACAGGGGGCGCTTGGAGAGACCCAGTACTTC. V is TRBV6-5 and J is TRBJ2-5, with 9 bases matching TRBD1. The germline V gene has CDR1 MNHEY and CDR2 SVGAGI. V shed 6 bases, J shed 4 bases, and the junction held 9 bases outside the gene matches. The CDR3 runs 15 residues.

This rearrangement joins TRBV3-1 (or the pseudogene TRBV3-2) to TRBJ2-1, with D perhaps TRBD2 (6 bases). The germline V and J ends were trimmed by 1 base and 4 bases, with 14 bases remaining between them. The CDR3 has 16 residues. Germline V gene lookup returns CDR1 LGHDT and CDR2 YNNKEL (reference sequence). CDR3 sequence: CASSQGLAETYNEQFF. CDR3 in DNA: TGTGCCAGCAGCCAAGGATTAGCGGAAACATACAATGAGCAGTTCTTC.

The CDR3 is CASSYIRTGGDGYTF. In nucleotides, the CDR3 is TGTGCCAGCAGTTACATCCGGACAGGGGGCGATGGCTACACCTTC. The chain uses TRBV3-1 (or the pseudogene TRBV3-2) and TRBJ1-2; 11 nucleotides line up with TRBD1. Germline loops: CDR1 LGHDT, CDR2 YNNKEL (reference sequence). V trimming: 6 bases; J trimming: 6 bases; junction bases outside the gene matches: 9. The CDR3 runs 15 residues.

This chain joins TRBV2 and TRBJ2-5; D is undetermined. Germline V gene lookup returns CDR1 SNHLY and CDR2 FYNNEI. The CDR3 has 12 amino acids. V lost 9 bases, J lost 2 bases, and 10 bases lay in between. CDR3 region: CASQTTQETQYF. As DNA, the CDR3 is TGTGCCAGTCAGACAACGCAAGAGACCCAGTACTTC.

This clone was counted between two and nine times. The chain carries TRBV14 and TRBJ2-7; D unclear. V was pared by 0 bases and J by 3 bases, with 12 bases between. This CDR3 has 15 amino acids. From germline, CDR1 is SGHDN and CDR2 FVKESK. CDR3 region: CASSQDSVRYYEQYF. The CDR3 nucleotides are TGTGCCAGCAGCCAAGATTCGGTGCGCTACTACGAGCAGTACTTC.

The chain links TRBV9 to TRBJ2-7; 8 bases fit TRBD1. The CDR3 consists of 16 residues. Germline V gene lookup returns CDR1 SGDLS and CDR2 YYNGEE. V lost 2 bases and J lost 3; bases outside the gene matches: 10. The CDR3 spells CASSVAGTGQIYEQYF. The CDR3 nucleotides are TGTGCCAGCAGCGTCGCCGGGACAGGACAAATCTACGAGCAGTACTTC.

This sequence joins TRBV18 and TRBJ1-5, with 12 bases fitting TRBD1. The CDR3 spans 16 residues. Germline CDR1 is KGHSH and CDR2 is LQKENI. The V and J ends lost 3 bases and 3 bases, in that order; junction bases with no gene match: 3. The CDR3 region is CASSPSGQGANQPQHF. CDR3 nucleotide sequence: TGTGCCAGCTCACCCTCGGGACAGGGGGCCAATCAGCCCCAGCATTTT. The variable domain in full, completed from reference TRBV18 and TRBJ1-5, reads NAGVMQNPRHLVRRRGQEARLRCSPMKGHSHVYWYRQLPEEGLKFMVYLQKENIIDESGMPKERFSAEFPKEGPSILRIQQVVRGDSAAYFCASSPSGQGANQPQHFGDGTRLSIL.

The CDR3 loop reads CASSQDDDRLAEAFF. In nucleotides, the CDR3 is TGTGCCAGCAGCCAAGATGATGACAGACTTGCTGAAGCTTTCTTT. J is TRBJ1-1 and V is TRBV3-1 (or the pseudogene TRBV3-2), with D possibly matching TRBD1 (5 bases). This CDR3 has 15 amino acids. V lost 0 bases and J 6 bases, leaving 14 bases between the germline ends. Germline lookup yields CDR1 LGHDT and CDR2 YNNKEL (reference sequence).

The table lists this clone with a few counts. The rearrangement uses TRBV24-1 and TRBJ1-2; D call uncertain. Germline V gene lookup returns CDR1 KGHDR and CDR2 SFDVKD. Trimming pared 4 bases from V and 4 bases from J, leaving 15 bases between. This CDR3 spans 15 amino acids. In DNA form, the CDR3 reads TGTGCCACCAGTGACCCCGCGGCCCGGGGCTATGGCTACACCTTC. This translates into CATSDPAARGYGYTF.

V is TRBV5-1 and J is TRBJ1-5; TRBD1 agrees at 8 bases. Germline CDR1 and CDR2: SGHRS and YFSETQ. V lost 4 bases to trimming and J lost 6 bases; unmatched junction nucleotides: 9. The CDR3 sequence is 15 residues long. The CDR3 region is CASSPGQVEGQPQHF. CDR3 bases: TGCGCCAGCAGCCCGGGACAGGTCGAAGGTCAGCCCCAGCATTTT.

V and J are TRBV18 and TRBJ1-5; D gene ambiguous. Trimming cost V 0 bases and J 1 base, with 7 bases left between them. This CDR3 spans 15 amino acids. Germline CDR1 KGHSH, CDR2 LQKENI. The CDR3 DNA is TGTGCCAGCTCACCACCGGGCAGAAGCAATCAGCCCCAGCATTTT. Translated: CASSPPGRSNQPQHF.

This clone was recorded a few times. The rearrangement links TRBV7-9 to TRBJ2-1, with D perhaps matching TRBD1 (6 bases). This CDR3 has 15 amino acids. Germline V lookup: CDR1 SEHNR, CDR2 FQNEAQ (reference sequence). V dropped 5 bases and J dropped 10 bases, with 21 bases sitting between them. CDR3 DNA sequence: TGTGCCAGCAGCACTTTGACAGGACATTCACCCGAGCAGTTCTTC. Translation gives CASSTLTGHSPEQFF. Full variable domain (missing parts from reference TRBV7-9 and TRBJ2-1): DTGVSQNPRHKITKRGQNVTFRCDPISEHNRLYWYRQTLGQGPEFLTYFQNEAQLEKSRLLSDRFSAERPKGSFSTLEIQRTEQGDSAMYLCASSTLTGHSPEQFFGPGTRLTVL.

The count of this clone is one. The chain has TRBV11-3 and TRBJ2-2, with TRBD2 as a possible D gene (5 bases). From germline, CDR1 is SGHNT and CDR2 YENEEA. The V end was cut by 4 bases, the J end by 2 bases, with 11 bases between. The CDR3 length is 15 residues. The DNA of the CDR3 is TGTGCCAGCAGCTCCCGGACTGGAAACACCGGGGAGCTGTTTTTT. This sequence encodes CASSSRTGNTGELFF.